This T cell receptor (beta chain) was observed in a study of shared T cell receptors in the human thymus. The length of the CDR3 is 20 residues. Germline V lookup: CDR1 SGHVS, CDR2 FQNEAQ. Trimming removed 7 bases at V and 0 bases at J, with 28 bases between. Data came from immunoSEQ multiplex PCR; TCRdb stores just in-frame clones and leaves some out. Here the sample spans 630,000 or so clones, around 87% being singletons. Separately, the same data were catalogued under a study of human thymus T cells. That work adds: Among the donors, all were healthy Finnish infants having corrective surgery for congenital heart defects. Resections removed during corrective heart surgery provided the thymus tissue used. Across thymic and blood repertoires, the usage of V and J genes appeared to be biased. What related research reported was that thymic repertoires overlapped highly among unrelated individuals.

The sequencing sample was made of thymocytes. The chain combines TRBV7-8 with TRBJ2-4; TRBD1 might be the D (6 bases). This receptor was obtained from a boy younger than two with a congenital heart defect. CDR3 in amino acids: CASTHQPGHGTYRAKNIQYF. The CDR3 nucleotides read TGTGCCAGCACCCATCAACCGGGACACGGAACCTATAGAGCCAAAAACATTCAGTACTTC. The full variable domain, completed using reference TRBV7-8 and TRBJ2-4, is GAGVSQSPRYKVAKRGQDVALRCDPISGHVSLFWYQQALGQGPEFLTYFQNEAQLDKSGLPSDRFFAERPEGSVSTLKIQRTQQEDSAVYLCASTHQPGHGTYRAKNIQYFGAGTRLSVL.